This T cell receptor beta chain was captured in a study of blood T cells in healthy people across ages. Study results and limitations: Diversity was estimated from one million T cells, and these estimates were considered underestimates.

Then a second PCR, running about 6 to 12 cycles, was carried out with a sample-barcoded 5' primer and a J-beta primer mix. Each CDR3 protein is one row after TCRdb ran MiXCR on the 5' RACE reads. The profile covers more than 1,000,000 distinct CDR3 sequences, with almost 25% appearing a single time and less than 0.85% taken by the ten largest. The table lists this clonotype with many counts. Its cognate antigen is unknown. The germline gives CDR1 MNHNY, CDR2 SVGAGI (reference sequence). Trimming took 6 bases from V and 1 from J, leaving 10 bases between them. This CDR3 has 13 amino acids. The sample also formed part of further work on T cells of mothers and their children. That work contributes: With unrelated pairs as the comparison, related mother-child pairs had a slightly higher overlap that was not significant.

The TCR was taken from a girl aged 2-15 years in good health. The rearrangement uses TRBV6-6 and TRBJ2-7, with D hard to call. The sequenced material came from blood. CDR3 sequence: CASSLTRSYEQYF. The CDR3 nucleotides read TGTGCCAGCAGCCTCACACGTTCCTACGAGCAGTACTTC.